The clone carrying this T cell receptor beta chain was counted only a few times. Antigen unknown. At one end the junction does not follow the germline gene, possibly because of a read error. The data are from a study of regulatory T cells in long-lasting Graves disease. As for the study in general: Patients with new Graves' disease had used antithyroid drugs below 3 months. Whole-study findings and limits: Those with persistent Graves' had less TCR diversity than newly diagnosed patients.

Germline V gene data show CDR1 as SNHLY and CDR2 as FYNNEI. This CDR3 comprises 11 residues. Library construction for TCR beta used iRepertoire HTBI primers and Arm-PCR of CDR3 regions. Each CDR3 protein gets one entry after TCRdb re-called the multiplex PCR reads with MiXCR. The table includes 400,000 to 500,000 distinct CDR3 sequences, 15% detected once. Time point indicated: newly diagnosed GD, antithyroid drugs for less than 3 months. The TCR library was made from RNA extracted from PBMCs. The sample was also reused in another study, on T cells in Graves' hyperthyroidism and ophthalmopathy. Per that paper: Graves' hyperthyroidism without ophthalmopathy progression within 18 months was termed stable. Criteria for exclusion of patients were uncontrolled infection, other autoimmune disease, pregnancy or lactation.

The chain recombines TRBV2 with TRBJ1-1; TRBD1 might be the D (5 bases). The receptor was isolated from a woman in her forties with Graves disease. The input for sequencing was peripheral blood mononuclear cells (PBMCs), taken at new diagnosis, from a patient treated with antithyroid drugs. The DNA for the CDR3 is TGTGCCAGTGAATCCAGGGCTGAGGCTTTCTTT. Residues: CASESRAEAFF. Using reference TRBV2 and TRBJ1-1 for the parts outside the CDR3, the full variable domain is EPEVTQTPSHQVTQMGQEVILRCVPISNHLYFYWYRQILGQKVEFLVSFYNNEISEKSEIFDDQFSVERPDGSNFTLKIRSTKLEDSAMYFCASESRAEAFFGQGTRLTVV.